Ten or more counts support the clone carrying this TCR beta chain. TCR beta CDR3 regions were amplified from RNA transcripts. An initial round of RT-PCR targeting the TCR CDR3 relied on the HTBI primer set. TCRdb re-called the multiplex PCR reads with MiXCR, one entry per CDR3 protein. The sample carries just over 550,000 distinct CDR3 sequences, roughly 50% recorded once. The data were taken from a study of T cells in Graves' hyperthyroidism and ophthalmopathy. The CDR3 runs to 11 residues. Germline assignment: CDR1 SNHLY and CDR2 FYNNEI. V lost 6 bases and J 11 bases, leaving 13 bases between the germline ends.

Input material: peripheral blood or thyroid tissue (not recorded which). This rearrangement joins TRBV2 to TRBJ1-1, with a weak D call TRBD1 (6 bases). The source is a woman under 30 with Graves' hyperthyroidism. CDR3 sequence: CASRGTGLAFF. CDR3 coding DNA: TGTGCCAGCAGGGGAACAGGGTTGGCTTTCTTT.